The clone carrying this TCR beta chain was seen a handful of times. Its antigen is unknown. This record comes from a study of beta chain features in type 1 diabetes. Notes on the study in general: Researchers report that Type 1 diabetes patients had moderately but significantly shorter TCRB CDR3s across all four CD4+ subsets. VDJ junctions sequenced from type 1 diabetes patients showed fewer insertions and more deletions.

Every donor had blood drawn once into heparin, roughly 0.11 L on average. Cell sorting via CD45RO/CCR7/CD25/CD127/CD95/CD27 was performed to obtain CD4+ naive, central memory, regulatory and stem cell-like memory cells. The CDR3 runs 14 residues. Between the trimmed V and J ends, which lost 11 bases and 6 bases, there was a span of 20 bases. Expressed TCRB transcripts were sequenced after all isolated RNA was converted to cDNA. Measured with immunoSEQ multiplex PCR; TCRdb has only the in-frame clones, and not every one. The profile shows roughly 340,000 clones, 10% to 15% of them singletons. Input material: naive CD4+ T cells from blood. The V gene is TRBV23-1, the J gene TRBJ1-5; a possible D gene is TRBD1 (6 bases). TRBV23-1 is an ORF for which the function is uncertain. This sequence originates from a woman younger than 35 with type 1 diabetes. The DNA for the CDR3 is TGCGCCTCCCAAAACAGGGTTAGGGCTCAGCCCCAGCATTTT. Residues: CASQNRVRAQPQHF.